This T cell receptor (beta chain) was recorded in a study of T cells in severe cutaneous drug reactions. General study findings and limits: A public TCRbeta CDR3 appeared in all seven CBZ-SJS/TEN blister samples, averaging roughly 14%.

A remark on this clonotype: What it binds is unknown.

CDR1 and CDR2 from the germline V gene are MDHEN and SYDVKM. CDR3 length: 14 amino acids. Sequenced patients had Stevens-Johnson syndrome or toxic epidermal necrolysis caused by carbamazepine. The iRepertoire multiplex PCR system with TCR subtype-specific primers built both bulk and single-cell libraries. TCRdb re-called the multiplex PCR reads; one entry per CDR3 protein, DNA not given. This sample carries more than 20,000 distinct CDR3 sequences, with 7.5% going to the ten biggest clones. This TCR derives from a human donor with toxic epidermal necrolysis, a severe cutaneous drug reaction. The sequencing sample was made of PBMCs. This sequence joins TRBV28 and TRBJ2-7. CDR3 sequence reads: CASHDGLGSYEQYF.